This TCR beta chain came from a study of vaccination effects on CD4 cells after COVID-19. Background on the study: The cohort was immunized with two doses of either the BNT162b2 or mRNA-1273 vaccine.

Study results and limitations: Few convalescent patients, and no early post-infection timepoints, were available to the study.

The CDR3 contains 16 residues. ViraFEST assay sequencing came after antigen-specific CD4+ T cells were expanded with viral peptide pools. Culture lasted around eleven days before CD4+ T cell isolation. Among the vaccine recipients, none had a prior SARS-CoV-2 infection, and nucleocapsid antibodies were negative. Cultures had half their medium replaced with IL-2 medium on days 3 and 7. Profiling relied on immunoSEQ multiplex PCR, and the TCRdb table lists in-frame clones only, not all of them. The sample yields about 63,000 clones, 70% to 85% seen once. Comments on this clone: Its antigen is currently unknown.

The specimen was CD4+ T cells from PBMCs cultured with HCoV-OC43 spike peptides, collected before COVID-19 vaccination. This sample's subset: HCoV-OC43 spike overlapping peptide pool stimulation. This TCR was recovered from a human donor who received a COVID-19 vaccine. The chain has TRBV21-1 and TRBJ2-1; TRBD2 is taken as the D call from the table, unchecked against the DNA. TRBV21-1 is termed a pseudogene. The CDR3 DNA is TGTGCCAGCAGCAAACCCGGACTAGCGGGGACCCATGAGCAGTTCTTC. This encodes CASSKPGLAGTHEQFF.